The present T cell receptor beta chain was sequenced within a study of T cell responses to AZD1222 COVID-19 vaccine (dated by TCRdb to about 2021). About the investigation overall: TCR sequencing was performed for about 250 trial participants, of whom some 200 were given two doses of AZD1222 and approximately 25 were given two doses of MenACWY control vaccine. Trial participants were enrolled by age into subgroups of 18-55, 56-69 and 70-plus years, and around 150, 28 and 57 TCR-sequenced participants, respectively, were included in these subgroups. The investigation overall reported the following: Conclusions about previously exposed vaccinees were limited because only six AZD1222 recipients were SARS-CoV-2 seropositive at baseline. Reportedly, close to half of the unique spike-specific TCRs recognized epitopes lying outside the regions that are mutated in the B.1.351 and B.1.1.7 variants. The vaccine-associated CD4 TCRs covered the entire spike protein, and the dominant responses fell in regions 160-218 and 743-854. Because no samples from the day 14 peak response were available, repertoires could be characterized only after the peak T cell response. The 56-69-year group was small, and its depth increase did not reach significance, likely because of low power. After two AZD1222 doses, both the breadth and the depth of spike-specific TCRs were significantly higher than at day 0 and than in MenACWY recipients. Most participants were white British and females outnumbered males, and the authors suggested that clonal diversity may have been underestimated.

The time point label corresponds to: about 28 days (+/-7) after the second vaccine dose. AZD1222 recipients given second doses at about 4 weeks or at about 12 weeks were pooled, since spike-specific TCR depth and breadth were not found to differ between the two schedules. Samples from vaccinated people were obtained from the UK trials COV001 and COV002, which included a single-blind randomized controlled phase 2/3 trial of AZD1222 (ChAdOx1 nCoV-19) in healthy adults. Trial participant PBMC samples were collected at day 0 and day 28 after the second dose for TCRbeta chain sequencing. The CDR3 regions of human TCRbeta chains were analyzed by immunosequencing. The authors processed their data as follows. TCRs in the repertoires were matched against a reference library of SARS-CoV-2-specific TCRs that had been generated with the MIRA antigen-specificity platform. Breadth was defined as the fraction of unique TCRs that were SARS-CoV-2-associated, and depth was defined as the fraction of total T cells that were SARS-CoV-2-associated. Each spike-specific TCR was assigned to its reactive spike region and to a CD4 or CD8 class using the MIRA data. Log10-transformed breadth and depth values were compared by one-way ANOVA with Sidak's multiple comparisons tests. TCRdb took over this immuneACCESS table, retaining in-frame rearrangements with V and J assigned. Such tables are incomplete; in checked studies, under half of the missing clones stem from an unresolved V gene, and the remainder is unexplained. The V and J calls and the clone size are those of that table, but D and trimming were determined from the DNA. Here the sample has about 110,000 clones; just under 95% occur a single time. The ten most abundant clones make up more than 2% of the sample.

Concerning this clone: This receptor's antigen is unknown. Within one base of it there is no much larger clone, and no base qualities were kept.

From the cysteine up to the phenylalanine, the CDR3 has a length of 15 residues. Only the CDR3 DNA stays, 45 bases, in frame from base 1. V is reduced by 6 bases and J by 4 bases, leaving a spacing of 17 bases between them. The germline V gene (reference sequence) supplies CDR1 LNHDA and CDR2 SQIVND. This TCR came from an adult who received the AZD1222 COVID-19 vaccine. Sequencing was performed on peripheral blood, taken 28 days after the second AZD1222 dose. The chain is encoded by TRBV19 joined to TRBJ2-3, with the D gene not clear enough to name. The CDR3 reads as follows: CASSLGRSRPDTQYF. DNA sequence: TGTGCCAGTAGCCTCGGGCGAAGCCGGCCAGATACGCAGTATTTT.